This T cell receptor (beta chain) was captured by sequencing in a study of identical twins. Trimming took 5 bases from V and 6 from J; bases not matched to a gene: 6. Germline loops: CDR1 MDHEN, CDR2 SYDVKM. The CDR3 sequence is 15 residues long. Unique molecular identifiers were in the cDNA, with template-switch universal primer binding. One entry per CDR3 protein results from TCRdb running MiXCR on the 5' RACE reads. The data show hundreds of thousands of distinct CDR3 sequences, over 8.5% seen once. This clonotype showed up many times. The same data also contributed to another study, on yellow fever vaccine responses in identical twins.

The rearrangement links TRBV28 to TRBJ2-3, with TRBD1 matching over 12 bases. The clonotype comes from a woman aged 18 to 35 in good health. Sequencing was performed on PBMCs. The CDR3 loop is CASSLGTGGADTQYF. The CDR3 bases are TGTGCCAGCAGTCTGGGGACAGGGGGCGCGGATACGCAGTATTTT.